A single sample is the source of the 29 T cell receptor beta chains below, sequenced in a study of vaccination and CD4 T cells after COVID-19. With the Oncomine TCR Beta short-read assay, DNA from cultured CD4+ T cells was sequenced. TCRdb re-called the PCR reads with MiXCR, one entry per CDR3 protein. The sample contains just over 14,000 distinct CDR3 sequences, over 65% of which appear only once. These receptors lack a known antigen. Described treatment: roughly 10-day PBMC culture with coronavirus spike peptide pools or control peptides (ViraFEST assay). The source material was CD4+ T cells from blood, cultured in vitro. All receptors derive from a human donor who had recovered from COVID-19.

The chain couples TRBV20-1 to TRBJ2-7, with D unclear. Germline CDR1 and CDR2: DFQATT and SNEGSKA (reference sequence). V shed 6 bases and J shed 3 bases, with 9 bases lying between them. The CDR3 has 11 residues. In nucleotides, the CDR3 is TGCAGTGCCGGACGAAACTACGAGCAGTACTTC. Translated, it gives CSAGRNYEQYF.

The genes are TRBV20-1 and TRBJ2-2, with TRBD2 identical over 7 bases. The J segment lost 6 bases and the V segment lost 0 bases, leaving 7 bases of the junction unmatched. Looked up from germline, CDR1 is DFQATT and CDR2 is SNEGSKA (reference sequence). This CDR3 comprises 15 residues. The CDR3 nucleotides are TGCAGTGCTAGAGATCTCGGGAGGTTCGCCGGGGAGCTGTTTTTT. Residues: CSARDLGRFAGELFF.

In nucleotides, the CDR3 is TGTGCCAGCAGCCCAGGTTCAGATACGCAGTATTTT. Translating gives CASSPGSDTQYF. V is TRBV7-8 and J is TRBJ2-3, with D uncertain. V was trimmed by 5 bases and J by 4 bases, leaving 7 bases between them. This CDR3 contains 12 residues. CDR1 is SGHVS and CDR2 is FQNEAQ in the germline V gene. Drawing the rest from reference TRBV7-8 and TRBJ2-3, the complete variable domain is GAGVSQSPRYKVAKRGQDVALRCDPISGHVSLFWYQQALGQGPEFLTYFQNEAQLDKSGLPSDRFFAERPEGSVSTLKIQRTQQEDSAVYLCASSPGSDTQYFGPGTRLTVL.

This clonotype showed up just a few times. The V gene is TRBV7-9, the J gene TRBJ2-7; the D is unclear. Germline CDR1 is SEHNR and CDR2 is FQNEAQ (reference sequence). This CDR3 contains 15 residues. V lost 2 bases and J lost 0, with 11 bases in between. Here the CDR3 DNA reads TGTGCCAGCAGCTTATTTCCAGCCCGCTCCTACGAGCAGTACTTC. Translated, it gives CASSLFPARSYEQYF.

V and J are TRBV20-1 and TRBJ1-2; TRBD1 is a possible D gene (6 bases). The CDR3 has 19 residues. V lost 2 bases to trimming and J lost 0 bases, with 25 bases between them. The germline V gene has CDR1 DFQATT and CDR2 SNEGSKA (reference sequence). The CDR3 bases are TGCAGTGCTAGACCCCAGGCCCCGGCGACAGGCACCTCTAACTATGGCTACACCTTC. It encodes CSARPQAPATGTSNYGYTF.

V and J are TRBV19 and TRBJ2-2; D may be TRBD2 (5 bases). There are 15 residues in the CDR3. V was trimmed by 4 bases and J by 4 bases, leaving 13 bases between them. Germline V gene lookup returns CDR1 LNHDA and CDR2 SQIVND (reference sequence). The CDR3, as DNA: TGTGCCAGTAGTAGGTTGAGCGGAAGCACCGGGGAGCTGTTTTTT. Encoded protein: CASSRLSGSTGELFF.

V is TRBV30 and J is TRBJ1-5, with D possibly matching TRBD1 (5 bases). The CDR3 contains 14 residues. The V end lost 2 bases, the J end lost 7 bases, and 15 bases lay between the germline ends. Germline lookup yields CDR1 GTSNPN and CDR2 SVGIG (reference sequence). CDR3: CAWSFPGPGQPQHF. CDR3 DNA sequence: TGTGCCTGGAGTTTCCCAGGGCCCGGGCAGCCCCAGCATTTT.

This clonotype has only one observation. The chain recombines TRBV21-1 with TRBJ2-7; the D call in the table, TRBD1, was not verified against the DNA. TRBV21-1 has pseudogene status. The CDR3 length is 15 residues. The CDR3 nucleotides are TGTGCCAGCAGCAAGGGATGTGGGACCGTCCGCGAGCAGTACTTC. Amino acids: CASSKGCGTVREQYF.

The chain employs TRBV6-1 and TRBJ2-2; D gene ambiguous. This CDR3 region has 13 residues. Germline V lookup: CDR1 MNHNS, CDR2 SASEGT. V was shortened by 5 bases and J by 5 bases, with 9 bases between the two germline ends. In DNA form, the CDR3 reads TGTGCCAGCAGTAAGGGCTCGACCGGGGAGCTGTTTTTT. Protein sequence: CASSKGSTGELFF.

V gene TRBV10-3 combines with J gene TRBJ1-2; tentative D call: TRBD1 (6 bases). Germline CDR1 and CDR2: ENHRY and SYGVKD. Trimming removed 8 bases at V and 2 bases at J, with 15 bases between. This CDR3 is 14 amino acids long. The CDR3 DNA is TGTGCCATCGCTCCGACAGGTCGAAACTATGGCTACACCTTC. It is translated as CAIAPTGRNYGYTF.

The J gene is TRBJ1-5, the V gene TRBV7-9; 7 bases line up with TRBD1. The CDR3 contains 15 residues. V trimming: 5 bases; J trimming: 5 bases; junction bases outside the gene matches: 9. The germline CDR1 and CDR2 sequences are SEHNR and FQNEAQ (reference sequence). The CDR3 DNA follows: TGTGCCAGCAGCGTCACAACAGGGGCGGATCAGCCCCAGCATTTT. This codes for CASSVTTGADQPQHF.

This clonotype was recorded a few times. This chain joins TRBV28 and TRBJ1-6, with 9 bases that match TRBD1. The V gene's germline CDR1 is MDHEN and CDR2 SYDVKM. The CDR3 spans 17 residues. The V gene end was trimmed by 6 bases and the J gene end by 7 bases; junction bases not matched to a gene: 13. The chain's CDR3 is CASRPGTGTRRNSPLHF. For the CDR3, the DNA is TGTGCCAGCAGACCCGGGACAGGGACTCGTAGGAATTCACCCCTCCACTTT.

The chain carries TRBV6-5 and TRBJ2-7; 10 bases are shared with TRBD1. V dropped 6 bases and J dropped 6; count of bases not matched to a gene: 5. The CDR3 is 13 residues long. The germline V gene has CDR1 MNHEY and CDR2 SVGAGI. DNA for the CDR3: TGTGCCAGCAGGTACCGGACAGGGGGCGAGCAGTACTTC. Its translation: CASRYRTGGEQYF.

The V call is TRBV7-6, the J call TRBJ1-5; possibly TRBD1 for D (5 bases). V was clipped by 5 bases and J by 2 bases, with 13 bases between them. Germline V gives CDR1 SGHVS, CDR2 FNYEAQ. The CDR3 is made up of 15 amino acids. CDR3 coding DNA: TGTGCCAGCAGCCCCCGGGGGGGGGGCAATCAGCCCCAGCATTTT. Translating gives CASSPRGGGNQPQHF.

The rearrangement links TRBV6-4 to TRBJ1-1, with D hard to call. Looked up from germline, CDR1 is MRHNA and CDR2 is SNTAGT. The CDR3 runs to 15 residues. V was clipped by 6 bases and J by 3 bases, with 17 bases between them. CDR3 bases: TGTGCCAGCAGGAGGACCTTCTTAGAGGACACTGAAGCTTTCTTT. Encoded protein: CASRRTFLEDTEAFF.

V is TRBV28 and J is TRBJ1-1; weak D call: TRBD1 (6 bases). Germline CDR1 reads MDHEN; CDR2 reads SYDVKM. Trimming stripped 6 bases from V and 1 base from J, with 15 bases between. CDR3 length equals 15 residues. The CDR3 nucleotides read TGTGCCAGCAGAACTTCAGGGGTGGGGAACACTGAAGCTTTCTTT. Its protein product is CASRTSGVGNTEAFF.

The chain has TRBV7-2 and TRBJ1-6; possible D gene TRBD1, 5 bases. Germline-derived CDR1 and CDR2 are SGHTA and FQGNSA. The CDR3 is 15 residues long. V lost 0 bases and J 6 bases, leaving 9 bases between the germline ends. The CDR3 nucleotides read TGTGCCAGCAGCTTAGCGACAGTTGGTAATTCACCCCTCCACTTT. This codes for CASSLATVGNSPLHF.

The CDR3 here is CASSFPVEAQYF. CDR3 DNA: TGTGCCAGCAGTTTCCCGGTGGAGGCCCAGTACTTC. The chain links TRBV28 to TRBJ2-5; TRBD2 might be the D (5 bases). V was pared by 3 bases and J by 9 bases, with 11 bases between. The length of the CDR3 is 12 residues. The germline CDR1 and CDR2 sequences are MDHEN and SYDVKM.

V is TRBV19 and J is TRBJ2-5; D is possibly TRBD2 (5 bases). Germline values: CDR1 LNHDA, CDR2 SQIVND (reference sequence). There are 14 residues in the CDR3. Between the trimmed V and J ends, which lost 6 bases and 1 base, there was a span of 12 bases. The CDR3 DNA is TGTGCCAGTAGACTCGGGGTGGGCCAAGAGACCCAGTACTTC. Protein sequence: CASRLGVGQETQYF. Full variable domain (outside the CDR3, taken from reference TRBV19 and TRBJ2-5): DGGITQSPKYLFRKEGQNVTLSCEQNLNHDAMYWYRQDPGQGLRLIYYSQIVNDFQKGDIAEGYSVSREKKESFPLTVTSAQKNPTAFYLCASRLGVGQETQYFGPGTRLLVL.

The CDR3 nucleotides are TGTGCCAGCAGTCCTGACAGGGCTGGGGCCAACGTCCTGACTTTC. Protein product: CASSPDRAGANVLTF. The gene calls are TRBV12-3 or TRBV12-4 and TRBJ2-6, with 7 bases matching TRBD1. V shed 5 bases, J shed 2 bases, and the junction held 3 bases outside the gene matches. The CDR3 length is 15 residues.

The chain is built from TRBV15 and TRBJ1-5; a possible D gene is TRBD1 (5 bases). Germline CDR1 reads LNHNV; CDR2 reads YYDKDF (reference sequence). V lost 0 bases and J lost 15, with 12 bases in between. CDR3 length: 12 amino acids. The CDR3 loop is CATSRDSGDGHF. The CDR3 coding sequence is TGTGCCACCAGCAGAGATTCGGGGGACGGGCATTTT.

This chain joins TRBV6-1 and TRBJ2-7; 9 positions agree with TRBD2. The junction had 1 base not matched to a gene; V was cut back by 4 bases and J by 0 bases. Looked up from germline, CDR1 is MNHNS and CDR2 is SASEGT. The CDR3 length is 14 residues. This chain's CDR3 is CASSGSGSSYEQYF. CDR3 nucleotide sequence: TGTGCCAGCAGTGGTAGCGGGAGCTCCTACGAGCAGTACTTC.

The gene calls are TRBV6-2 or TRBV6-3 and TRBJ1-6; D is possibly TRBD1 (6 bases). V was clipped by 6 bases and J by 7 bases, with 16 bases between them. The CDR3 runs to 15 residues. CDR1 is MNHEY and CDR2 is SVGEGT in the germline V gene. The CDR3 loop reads CASRQTGIGNSPLHF. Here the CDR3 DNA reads TGTGCCAGCAGACAAACAGGGATCGGGAATTCACCCCTCCACTTT.

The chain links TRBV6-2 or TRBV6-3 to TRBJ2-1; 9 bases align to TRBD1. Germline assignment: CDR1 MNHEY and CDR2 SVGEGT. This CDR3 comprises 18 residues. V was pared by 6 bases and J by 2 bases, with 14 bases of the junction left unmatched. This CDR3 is CASRAGQGRTRTYNEQFF. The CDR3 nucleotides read TGTGCCAGCAGAGCCGGACAGGGGAGAACAAGGACCTACAATGAGCAGTTCTTC.

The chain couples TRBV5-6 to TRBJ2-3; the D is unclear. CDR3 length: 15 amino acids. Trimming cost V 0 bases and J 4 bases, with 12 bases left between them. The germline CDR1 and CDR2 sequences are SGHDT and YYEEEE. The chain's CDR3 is CASSLDPTSADTQYF. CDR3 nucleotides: TGTGCCAGCAGCTTGGACCCAACTTCAGCAGATACGCAGTATTTT.

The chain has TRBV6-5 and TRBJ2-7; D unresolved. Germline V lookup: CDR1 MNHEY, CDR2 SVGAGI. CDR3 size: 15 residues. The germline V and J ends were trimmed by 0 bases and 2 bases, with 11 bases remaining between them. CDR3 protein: CASSYSSEPPYEQYF. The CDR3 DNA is TGTGCCAGCAGTTACTCGTCCGAACCACCCTACGAGCAGTACTTC.

In DNA form, the CDR3 reads TGTGCCAGCAGCTTATGGGCAGGGGGCACCCAAGAGACCCAGTACTTC. Translating it yields CASSLWAGGTQETQYF. The chain joins TRBV7-2 to TRBJ2-5; 8 nucleotides line up with TRBD1. This CDR3 comprises 16 residues. The germline gives CDR1 SGHTA, CDR2 FQGNSA. The trim removed 2 bases at V and 1 base at J, leaving 6 bases unmatched.

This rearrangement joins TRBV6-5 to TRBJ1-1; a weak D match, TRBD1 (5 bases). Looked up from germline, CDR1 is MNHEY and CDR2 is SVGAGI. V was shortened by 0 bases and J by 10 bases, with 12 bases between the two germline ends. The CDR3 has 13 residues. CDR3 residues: CASSYSGWGGAFF. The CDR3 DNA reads TGTGCCAGCAGTTACTCGGGTTGGGGGGGAGCTTTCTTT.

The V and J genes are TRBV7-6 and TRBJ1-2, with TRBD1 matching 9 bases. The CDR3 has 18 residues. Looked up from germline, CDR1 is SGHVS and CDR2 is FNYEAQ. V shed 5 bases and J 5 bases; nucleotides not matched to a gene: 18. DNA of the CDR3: TGTGCCAGCAGCCGGACTACAGGGGGACAGGGCTTCTCATATGGCTACACCTTC. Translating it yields CASSRTTGGQGFSYGYTF. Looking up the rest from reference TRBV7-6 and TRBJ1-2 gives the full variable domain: GAGVSQSPRYKVTKRGQDVALRCDPISGHVSLYWYRQALGQGPEFLTYFNYEAQQDKSGLPNDRFSAERPEGSISTLTIQRTEQRDSAMYRCASSRTTGGQGFSYGYTFGSGTRLTVV.